This T cell receptor (beta chain) was documented in a study of identifying expanded T cells in peripheral blood. No infections or other immune events were documented during collection. Profiling relied on immunoSEQ multiplex PCR, and the TCRdb table lists in-frame clones only, not all of them. The sample holds about 91,000 clones, 70% to 90% seen once. From germline, CDR1 is LNHNV and CDR2 YYDKDF (reference sequence). Trimming took 1 base from V and 2 from J, leaving 13 bases between them. The CDR3 covers 16 residues. Whole-study findings and limits: Clone count variance between roughly 2-week samples rose with total template count. Differentially abundant clones: roughly 1.2 between replicates, about 15 at approximately two weeks, less than 20 at four.

As concerns this clone: Its target is unknown.

Sequenced: blood. The TCR originated in a person aged 18-70 years in good health. The rearrangement links TRBV15 to TRBJ2-3, with a possible D match to TRBD1 (6 bases). CDR3: CATSRGETGHTDTQYF. As DNA, the CDR3 is TGTGCCACCAGCAGAGGGGAAACAGGGCACACAGATACGCAGTATTTT. Full variable domain (outside the CDR3, taken from reference TRBV15 and TRBJ2-3): DAMVIQNPRYQVTQFGKPVTLSCSQTLNHNVMYWYQQKSSQAPKLLFHYYDKDFNNEADTPDNFQSRRPNTSFCFLDIRSPGLGDTAMYLCATSRGETGHTDTQYFGPGTRLTVL.